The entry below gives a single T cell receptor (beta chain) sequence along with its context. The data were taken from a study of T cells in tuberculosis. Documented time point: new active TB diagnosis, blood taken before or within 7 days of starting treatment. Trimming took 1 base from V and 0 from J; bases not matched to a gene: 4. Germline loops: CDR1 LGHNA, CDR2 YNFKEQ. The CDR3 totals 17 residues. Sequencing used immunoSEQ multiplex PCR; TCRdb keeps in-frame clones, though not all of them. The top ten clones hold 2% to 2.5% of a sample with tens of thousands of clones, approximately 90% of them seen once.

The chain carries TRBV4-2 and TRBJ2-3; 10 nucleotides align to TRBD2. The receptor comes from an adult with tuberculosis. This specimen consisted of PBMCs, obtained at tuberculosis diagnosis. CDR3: CASSQARTSGSTDTQYF. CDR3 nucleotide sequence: TGTGCCAGCAGCCAAGCCCGGACTAGCGGTAGCACAGATACGCAGTATTTT.